The 24 T cell receptor beta chains given below trace back to one sample, sequenced in a study of response to subunit inactivated influenza vaccine. TCRdb recomputed calls from the RT-PCR reads with MiXCR, one row per CDR3 protein. This table has more than 550,000 distinct CDR3 sequences, about 11% appearing once. The sample was also linked to a second study, of T cells expressing NK-cell markers. According to that study: Template switching by 5'RACE with UMIs generated the TCR beta cDNA.

Sequences were derived from PBMCs from blood, sampled on the day of vaccination. Receptors originate from a man aged 50 or older who received an inactivated influenza vaccine.

The chain uses TRBV7-2 and TRBJ2-1, with 10 nucleotides matching TRBD2. Trimming took 2 bases from V and 2 from J; bases not matched to a gene: 6. This CDR3 has 17 amino acids. Germline V gives CDR1 SGHTA, CDR2 FQGNSA. The CDR3 DNA follows: TGTGCCAGCAGCTTAACCCCTAGCGGGAGAGCCTACAATGAGCAGTTCTTC. Its translation is CASSLTPSGRAYNEQFF.

This sequence joins TRBV4-2 and TRBJ1-1, with D possibly being TRBD1 (5 bases). The V end was cut by 4 bases, the J end by 0 bases, with 12 bases between. Germline V gene data show CDR1 as LGHNA and CDR2 as YNFKEQ. CDR3 size: 15 residues. The CDR3 loop is CASSPPTGVNTEAFF. The CDR3 bases are TGTGCCAGCAGCCCCCCCACGGGGGTGAACACTGAAGCTTTCTTT.

J is TRBJ2-1 and V is TRBV20-1; D gene unclear. The germline gives CDR1 DFQATT, CDR2 SNEGSKA (reference sequence). The CDR3 is made up of 14 amino acids. Trimming cost V 1 base and J 0 bases, with 7 bases left between them. CDR3 nucleotides: TGCAGTGCTAGAGTCGCATACTCCTACAATGAGCAGTTCTTC. The encoded protein is CSARVAYSYNEQFF.

The chain employs TRBV5-1 and TRBJ2-7, with 9 bases that match TRBD1. Germline lookup yields CDR1 SGHRS and CDR2 YFSETQ. V lost 0 bases to trimming and J lost 5 bases; unmatched junction nucleotides: 6. The CDR3 is 15 amino acids. CDR3 DNA sequence: TGCGCCAGCAGCTTGGAGGGGGACAGGGCCCACGAGCAGTACTTC. It specifies CASSLEGDRAHEQYF.

This clonotype was counted ten times or more. This chain uses TRBV4-3 with TRBJ2-1, with unresolved D. V was pared by 0 bases and J by 2 bases, with 11 bases between. CDR1 is LGHNA and CDR2 is YSLEER in the germline V gene. The CDR3 has 16 amino acids. The CDR3 protein is CASSQDNRGAYNEQFF. As DNA, the CDR3 is TGCGCCAGCAGCCAAGATAACCGCGGCGCCTACAATGAGCAGTTCTTC.

The genes are TRBV6-1 and TRBJ2-3; 7 nucleotides line up with TRBD2. The CDR3 extends over 16 amino acids. The junction had 15 bases not matched to a gene; V was cut back by 7 bases and J by 5 bases. The V gene's germline CDR1 is MNHNS and CDR2 SASEGT. The CDR3 spells CASKPLSMGGKDTQYF. The DNA of the CDR3 is TGTGCCAGCAAACCCCTCTCGATGGGGGGGAAAGATACGCAGTATTTT.

This clonotype was counted a few times. This chain uses TRBV4-3 with TRBJ2-1, with 13 bases matching TRBD2. Trimming at V came to 2 bases and at J to 6 bases, leaving 4 bases not matched to a gene. The CDR3 consists of 16 residues. Germline V lookup: CDR1 LGHNA, CDR2 YSLEER. CDR3 nucleotides: TGCGCCAGCAGCCAACTACTAGCGGGGGGGTTCAATGAGCAGTTCTTC. Its protein is CASSQLLAGGFNEQFF.

The chain is built from TRBV3-1 and TRBJ2-2; tentative D call: TRBD1 (5 bases). Per germline, CDR1 LGHDT and CDR2 YNNKEL (reference sequence). Trimming took 6 bases from V and 3 from J, leaving 17 bases between them. The CDR3 runs to 16 residues. CDR3 bases: TGTGCCAGCAGTCCTTCCTTAGGGGCGGACACCGGGGAGCTGTTTTTT. It translates to CASSPSLGADTGELFF.

This chain joins TRBV29-1 and TRBJ2-7; TRBD1 might be the D (6 bases). The germline V gene has CDR1 SQVTM and CDR2 ANQGSEA. V lost 4 bases, J lost 6 bases, and 13 bases lay in between. CDR3 length: 12 residues. The chain's CDR3 is CSVGGGVGEQYF. The CDR3 DNA sequence: TGCAGCGTTGGAGGGGGTGTGGGCGAGCAGTACTTC.

V usage is TRBV11-2 and J usage is TRBJ2-1; a weak D match, TRBD1 (6 bases). Trimming took off 5 bases at V and 3 bases at J, with 23 bases between the two ends. Germline V gives CDR1 SGHAT, CDR2 FQNNGV. This CDR3 has 18 residues. This CDR3 reads CASSPHSDRLPIYNEQFF. CDR3 DNA: TGTGCCAGCAGCCCCCACTCCGACAGGTTACCAATCTACAATGAGCAGTTCTTC.

The J gene is TRBJ1-5, the V gene TRBV24-1, with TRBD1 matching 9 bases. Germline CDR1 reads KGHDR; CDR2 reads SFDVKD. Germline trimming cut 2 bases from V and 4 bases from J; bases unmatched to any gene: 8. The CDR3 totals 17 residues. The CDR3 reads CATSDSPGTGTNQPQHF. CDR3 DNA sequence: TGTGCCACCAGTGATTCTCCCGGGACAGGGACAAATCAGCCCCAGCATTTT.

This rearrangement joins TRBV20-1 to TRBJ2-7; TRBD2 matches 7 bases. The CDR3 is made up of 13 amino acids. CDR1 and CDR2 from the germline V gene are DFQATT and SNEGSKA (reference sequence). V lost 0 bases, J lost 6 bases, and 5 bases stayed unmatched. CDR3 in DNA: TGCAGTGCTAGAGAGGGAGGGGTTGGCGAGCAGTACTTC. It codes for CSAREGGVGEQYF.

Written as DNA, the CDR3 is TGTGCCAGCAGTGGAGGGGACGGGGGGAGATACAATGAGCAGTTCTTC. This gives the protein CASSGGDGGRYNEQFF. The chain has TRBV2 and TRBJ2-1; 7 bases align to TRBD2. With 4 bases clipped from V and 4 bases from J, the junction kept 10 bases outside the gene matches. The CDR3 is made up of 16 amino acids. Germline V gene lookup returns CDR1 SNHLY and CDR2 FYNNEI.

This clonotype was observed a handful of times. The rearrangement uses TRBV12-3 or TRBV12-4 and TRBJ2-1; 7 positions agree with TRBD1. The CDR3 length is 14 residues. J was trimmed by 8 bases and V by 6 bases; bases with no gene match: 10. The CDR3 DNA follows: TGTGCCAGCAGGCCACTGACAGGGTTCCATGAGCAGTTCTTC. This gives the protein CASRPLTGFHEQFF.

This clonotype occurred a few times. This chain joins TRBV29-1 and TRBJ1-4; D gene uncertain. V lost 6 bases and J 8 bases, leaving 10 bases between the germline ends. Germline CDR1 SQVTM, CDR2 ANQGSEA. This CDR3 region has 11 residues. For the CDR3, the DNA is TGCAGCGTGAGGAGGGAAGAAAAACTGTTTTTT. Its protein product is CSVRREEKLFF.

The chain joins TRBV6-1 to TRBJ2-2; 9 nucleotides agree with TRBD1. The germline CDR1 and CDR2 sequences are MNHNS and SASEGT. The CDR3 is made up of 16 amino acids. V lost 5 bases and J lost 5; bases outside the gene matches: 9. The CDR3 DNA reads as TGTGCCAGCAGTCCATTCACAGGGGGCAGTACCGGGGAGCTGTTTTTT. Protein product: CASSPFTGGSTGELFF.

This clonotype was seen a handful of times. Here the CDR3 reads CSAIFSGKGTDTQYF. CDR3 nucleotides: TGCAGTGCTATCTTTAGCGGGAAGGGGACAGATACGCAGTATTTT. The chain carries TRBV20-1 and TRBJ2-3, with TRBD2 matching 8 bases. After removal of 4 bases from V and 3 bases from J, the junction contained 9 bases not matched to a gene. Germline lookup yields CDR1 DFQATT and CDR2 SNEGSKA (reference sequence). This CDR3 region has 15 residues.

Of note for this clonotype: This sequence may be a read error, since a much larger clone differs from it by one base. V is TRBV2 and J is TRBJ1-2; D not resolved. Germline loops: CDR1 SNHLY, CDR2 FYNNEI. The CDR3 covers 14 residues. The CDR3 loop is CASSLTGEGYSYTF. DNA for the CDR3: TGTGCCAGCAGTTTGACCGGGGAAGGCTATAGCTACACCTTC.

This clonotype occurred many times. The V gene is TRBV2, the J gene TRBJ2-1, with D perhaps matching TRBD1 (6 bases). This CDR3 has 13 amino acids. The V end lost 7 bases, the J end lost 2 bases, and 9 bases lay between the germline ends. Germline CDR1 reads SNHLY; CDR2 reads FYNNEI. CDR3 DNA sequence: TGTGCCAGCAACAGGGAACCCTACAATGAGCAGTTCTTC. Protein: CASNREPYNEQFF.

At least ten counts were recorded for this clonotype. The gene calls are TRBV6-2 or TRBV6-3 and TRBJ1-1; no definite D call. With 6 bases removed from V and 5 bases from J, the gap between germline ends came to 13 bases. Germline CDR1 and CDR2: MNHEY and SVGEGT. This CDR3 spans 13 amino acids. The CDR3 DNA sequence: TGTGCCAGCAGACCCGGGATACTAACTGAAGCTTTCTTT. Translation: CASRPGILTEAFF.

This chain connects TRBV7-6 to TRBJ2-3, with 7 positions matching TRBD2. Germline values: CDR1 SGHVS, CDR2 FNYEAQ. The V gene end was trimmed by 4 bases and the J gene end by 1 base; junction bases not matched to a gene: 11. The CDR3 contains 17 residues. DNA of the CDR3: TGTGCCAGCAGCTACCTAACTAGCGCCGGTCGCACAGATACGCAGTATTTT. Protein sequence: CASSYLTSAGRTDTQYF. Full variable domain (remainder filled in from reference TRBV7-6 and TRBJ2-3): GAGVSQSPRYKVTKRGQDVALRCDPISGHVSLYWYRQALGQGPEFLTYFNYEAQQDKSGLPNDRFSAERPEGSISTLTIQRTEQRDSAMYRCASSYLTSAGRTDTQYFGPGTRLTVL.

This sequence joins TRBV20-1 and TRBJ2-2; possible D gene TRBD1, 6 bases. The CDR3 sequence is 14 residues long. CDR1 is DFQATT, CDR2 SNEGSKA, per germline (reference sequence). V shed 4 bases and J shed 5 bases, with 14 bases lying between them. The CDR3 loop is CSATAPTGTGELFF. The CDR3 DNA reads TGCAGTGCTACCGCCCCTACAGGGACCGGGGAGCTGTTTTTT.

This clonotype was counted between two and nine times. The chain has TRBV7-2 and TRBJ2-7, with D perhaps TRBD2 (5 bases). The germline V gene has CDR1 SGHTA and CDR2 FQGNSA. The CDR3 sequence is 15 residues long. V lost 5 bases to trimming and J lost 1 base, with 15 bases between them. The CDR3, as DNA: TGTGCCAGCAGCCAGGTTCGGGATCCATCCTACGAGCAGTACTTC. Its protein is CASSQVRDPSYEQYF.

In its sample, this clonotype was seen a few times. The gene calls are TRBV6-2 or TRBV6-3 and TRBJ2-7, with 7 bases that match TRBD2. The V segment lost 8 bases and the J segment 2 bases; nucleotides outside the gene matches: 9. CDR1 and CDR2 from the germline V gene are MNHEY and SVGEGT. This CDR3 has 14 residues. CDR3 amino acids: CASGRGSSPYEQYF. In nucleotides, the CDR3 is TGTGCCAGCGGGAGGGGCAGCAGTCCCTACGAGCAGTACTTC.